This T cell receptor (beta chain) was retrieved from a study of T cell responses to AZD1222 COVID-19 vaccine. Study-wide points: The donor cohort was predominantly white British with a female majority, and clonal diversity may have been underestimated.

Comment on this clone: Its matching antigen is unknown.

Deletions cut 5 bases from V and 4 bases from J, with 17 bases between. CDR3 size: 16 residues. The germline V gene encodes CDR1 SGHTA and CDR2 FQGNSA. The protocol was immunoSEQ multiplex PCR, while the TCRdb copy is restricted to in-frame clones and leaves out a portion. The sample lists approximately 150,000 clones, roughly nine tenths occurring once. This sequence joins TRBV7-2 and TRBJ1-4; unclear D gene. The sample here was peripheral blood, taken 28 days after the second AZD1222 dose. This TCR derives from an adult who received the AZD1222 COVID-19 vaccine. CDR3 nucleotide sequence: TGTGCCAGCAGCCCCCTGGGTTTGGGCAGTAATGAAAAACTGTTTTTT. This sequence encodes CASSPLGLGSNEKLFF.